These 25 T cell receptor beta chains share one sample of origin, sequenced in a study of blood T cell repertoires in COVID-19. Assay: immunoSEQ multiplex PCR; the TCRdb copy retains only in-frame clones and omits some. The sample lists roughly 150,000 clones; approximately 90% were seen once. Sequencing was done on a sample of peripheral blood. These receptors all come from a man between 18 and 29 years old with acute or convalescent COVID-19.

Concerning this clone itself: Other nucleotide sequences in the sample specify the same CDR3. V is TRBV2 and J is TRBJ2-7; 10 positions match TRBD1. Germline-derived CDR1 and CDR2 are SNHLY and FYNNEI. CDR3 length: 12 amino acids. V was pared by 11 bases and J by 3 bases, with 4 bases of the junction left unmatched. The CDR3 bases are TGTGCCTCCCGGGACAGGGGCTACGAGCAGTACTTC. Amino acids: CASRDRGYEQYF.

The chain couples TRBV15 to TRBJ2-3; TRBD1 agrees at 8 bases. V was pared by 1 base and J by 5 bases, with 8 bases of the junction left unmatched. The CDR3 totals 16 residues. The germline V gene has CDR1 LNHNV and CDR2 YYDKDF (reference sequence). The CDR3 DNA sequence: TGTGCCACCAGCAGAGTGCTTCGACAGGGGCTAGATACGCAGTATTTT. Protein product: CATSRVLRQGLDTQYF.

This rearrangement joins TRBV6-5 to TRBJ2-7; 7 bases line up with TRBD1. Germline CDR1 and CDR2: MNHEY and SVGAGI. The J segment lost 3 bases and the V segment lost 7 bases, leaving 6 bases of the junction unmatched. CDR3 length: 13 amino acids. Here the CDR3 DNA reads TGTGCCAGCACCTCGACAGGGAGCTACGAGCAGTACTTC. Protein sequence: CASTSTGSYEQYF.

The genes are TRBV27 and TRBJ2-7; the match to TRBD2 covers 7 bases. Unmatched junction bases numbered 10, after V lost 5 bases and J lost 0 bases. The CDR3 loop spans 16 amino acids. Germline-derived CDR1 and CDR2 are MNHEY and SMNVEV (reference sequence). CDR3 residues: CASSQSGTTLSYEQYF. The CDR3 region has the DNA TGTGCCAGCAGTCAATCCGGGACTACCCTCTCCTACGAGCAGTACTTC.

The CDR3 sequence is CASSSIAGSYTGELFF. DNA of the CDR3: TGTGCCAGCAGCTCTATAGCGGGATCTTACACCGGGGAGCTGTTTTTT. This chain links TRBV11-2 with TRBJ2-2, with 8 nucleotides matching TRBD2. Looked up from germline, CDR1 is SGHAT and CDR2 is FQNNGV. Trimming took 4 bases from V and 3 from J; bases not matched to a gene: 7. This CDR3 spans 16 amino acids.

This sequence joins TRBV30 and TRBJ2-3, with 11 bases aligning to TRBD1. This CDR3 is 17 amino acids long. Germline values: CDR1 GTSNPN, CDR2 SVGIG (reference sequence). V dropped 5 bases and J dropped 6; count of bases not matched to a gene: 16. The CDR3 spells CAWGPGTGGVSGDTQYF. CDR3 bases: TGTGCCTGGGGACCCGGGACAGGGGGTGTTTCGGGGGATACGCAGTATTTT.

The J gene is TRBJ2-7, the V gene TRBV29-1; 7 bases match TRBD2. Losses at the gene ends were 7 bases for V and 3 bases for J; bases not matched to a gene: 3. Germline CDR1 and CDR2: SQVTM and ANQGSEA. The CDR3 contains 11 residues. The CDR3 loop is CSGREGYEQYF. CDR3 coding DNA: TGCAGCGGGAGGGAGGGCTACGAGCAGTACTTC.

The chain links TRBV7-2 to TRBJ2-7, with D possibly being TRBD1 (6 bases). Germline loops: CDR1 SGHTA, CDR2 FQGNSA. This CDR3 has 16 amino acids. The V and J ends lost 1 base and 0 bases respectively, with 13 bases between them. CDR3 protein: CASSLGSQDSSYEQYF. CDR3 DNA sequence: TGTGCCAGCAGCTTAGGCTCCCAGGACAGCTCCTACGAGCAGTACTTC.

As regards this clone: Additional DNA sequences in this sample encode the identical CDR3. The J gene is TRBJ1-1, the V gene TRBV5-1; 8 positions agree with TRBD1. This CDR3 has 14 residues. Unmatched junction bases numbered 0, after V lost 1 base and J lost 1 base. CDR1 SGHRS and CDR2 YFSETQ come from the germline V gene. CDR3 protein: CASSLQGANTEAFF. The CDR3 DNA follows: TGCGCCAGCAGCTTGCAGGGGGCGAACACTGAAGCTTTCTTT.

V usage is TRBV24-1 and J usage is TRBJ2-7; 7 bases match TRBD2. CDR3 length: 15 amino acids. Germline loops: CDR1 KGHDR, CDR2 SFDVKD. V lost 2 bases, J lost 4 bases, and 7 bases stayed unmatched. CDR3 region: CATSDSGGDGYEQYF. Here the CDR3 DNA reads TGTGCCACCAGTGATTCTGGGGGGGACGGATACGAGCAGTACTTC.

This rearrangement joins TRBV5-6 to TRBJ1-5, with a weak D call TRBD1 (6 bases). This CDR3 has 17 amino acids. The germline gives CDR1 SGHDT, CDR2 YYEEEE. V was shortened by 0 bases and J by 0 bases, with 13 bases between the two germline ends. The CDR3, as DNA: TGTGCCAGCAGCTTGGCATCAGGGGTACGTAGCAATCAGCCCCAGCATTTT. Its translation is CASSLASGVRSNQPQHF.

V usage is TRBV5-1 and J usage is TRBJ2-5, with a weak D call TRBD1 (5 bases). With 0 bases removed from V and 4 bases from J, the gap between germline ends came to 16 bases. The CDR3 is 16 residues long. Per germline, CDR1 SGHRS and CDR2 YFSETQ. The CDR3 DNA reads TGCGCCAGCAGCTTGGAAGGAGATGGGGCCGGAGAGACCCAGTACTTC. Protein sequence: CASSLEGDGAGETQYF.

V gene TRBV4-1 combines with J gene TRBJ1-4; tentative D call: TRBD1 (6 bases). The germline CDR1 and CDR2 sequences are MGHRA and YSYEKL. CDR3 length: 15 amino acids. The V gene lost 1 base and the J gene lost 7 bases, with 13 bases spanning the gap. The CDR3 coding sequence is TGCGCCAGCAGCCAAGTGGGGGGGCTTAGTGAAAAACTGTTTTTT. Protein sequence: CASSQVGGLSEKLFF.

V gene TRBV7-9 combines with J gene TRBJ2-3; D gene unclear. Germline V CDR1 and CDR2: SEHNR, FQNEAQ (reference sequence). This CDR3 spans 15 amino acids. Trimming removed 1 base at V and 1 base at J, with 9 bases between. The CDR3 reads CASSLVIPGTDTQYF. CDR3 DNA sequence: TGTGCCAGCAGCTTAGTTATTCCTGGCACAGATACGCAGTATTTT.

The V and J genes are TRBV5-6 and TRBJ2-3, with 7 positions matching TRBD2. The CDR3 contains 15 residues. The V and J ends lost 2 bases and 4 bases, in that order; junction bases with no gene match: 7. Germline assignment: CDR1 SGHDT and CDR2 YYEEEE. The CDR3 nucleotides read TGTGCCAGCAGCTTCGCCGGGGGGATGGCAGATACGCAGTATTTT. It is translated as CASSFAGGMADTQYF.

The J gene is TRBJ2-7, the V gene TRBV5-6, with TRBD2 matching 9 bases. Germline loops: CDR1 SGHDT, CDR2 YYEEEE. V shed 6 bases, J shed 2 bases, and the junction held 6 bases outside the gene matches. The CDR3 is 14 amino acids. CDR3 DNA: TGTGCCAGCACCCGCGGGGGGGAAACCTACGAGCAGTACTTC. This encodes CASTRGGETYEQYF.

Only a few counts were recorded for this clone. V and J are TRBV18 and TRBJ2-5; D not certain. With 5 bases removed from V and 3 bases from J, the gap between germline ends came to 16 bases. CDR3 size: 15 residues. The V gene's germline CDR1 is KGHSH and CDR2 LQKENI. The CDR3 DNA follows: TGTGCCAGCTCAAAACACCCTGCCGCAAAAGAGACCCAGTACTTC. Its translation is CASSKHPAAKETQYF.

The V call is TRBV5-1, the J call TRBJ1-2; D is undetermined. CDR1 is SGHRS, CDR2 YFSETQ, per germline. Trimming stripped 0 bases from V and 7 bases from J, with 10 bases between. The CDR3 runs to 13 residues. CDR3 coding DNA: TGCGCCAGCAGCTTGGCCGATGGAGGTGGCTACACCTTC. Encoded protein: CASSLADGGGYTF.

The V call is TRBV5-4, the J call TRBJ2-1; a possible D gene is TRBD2 (5 bases). The CDR3 has 15 amino acids. V was shortened by 1 base and J by 7 bases, with 15 bases between the two germline ends. Per the germline V gene, CDR1 is SGHNT and CDR2 is YYREEE (reference sequence). The CDR3 nucleotides are TGTGCCAGCAGCTTGTTCCGAGGGTCGTTGAATGAGCAGTTCTTC. Its protein is CASSLFRGSLNEQFF.

J is TRBJ2-7 and V is TRBV6-5; D is unresolved. This CDR3 comprises 11 residues. The germline CDR1 and CDR2 sequences are MNHEY and SVGAGI. V was pared by 6 bases and J by 3 bases, with 6 bases between. The CDR3 spells CASSHSYEQYF. In DNA form, the CDR3 reads TGTGCCAGCAGCCACAGCTACGAGCAGTACTTC.

V and J are TRBV6-5 and TRBJ1-1, with D perhaps TRBD1 (5 bases). This CDR3 is built from 12 residues. In germline, CDR1 is MNHEY, CDR2 SVGAGI. V was pared by 0 bases and J by 11 bases, with 10 bases between. This CDR3 is CASSYSEGLAFF. The CDR3 nucleotides are TGTGCCAGCAGTTACTCGGAGGGGCTTGCTTTCTTT.

The chain joins TRBV24-1 to TRBJ2-5, with D maybe TRBD2 (5 bases). Deletions cut 4 bases from V and 7 bases from J, with 12 bases between. Germline-derived CDR1 and CDR2 are KGHDR and SFDVKD. The CDR3 is made up of 13 amino acids. CDR3: CATSDPGVGTQYF. In DNA form, the CDR3 reads TGTGCCACCAGTGACCCCGGGGTCGGGACCCAGTACTTC.

A few counts support this clone. The V gene is TRBV7-2, the J gene TRBJ1-4, with D possibly TRBD1 on 5 matching bases. V dropped 2 bases and J dropped 1 base, with 8 bases sitting between them. The CDR3 totals 15 residues. From germline, CDR1 is SGHTA and CDR2 FQGNSA. This CDR3 is CASSLQGRTNEKLFF. In nucleotides, the CDR3 is TGTGCCAGCAGCTTACAGGGCCGAACTAATGAAAAACTGTTTTTT.

The chain joins TRBV5-4 to TRBJ2-1; 12 bases match TRBD2. There are 19 residues in the CDR3. Trimming removed 3 bases from V and 1 base from J; junction bases left unmatched: 11. The V gene's germline CDR1 is SGHNT and CDR2 YYREEE (reference sequence). The CDR3 nucleotides are TGTGCCAGCAGCTCCGCCCGAGTTCTAGCGGGGGGGTCCTACAATGAGCAGTTCTTC. It encodes CASSSARVLAGGSYNEQFF.

The V and J genes are TRBV11-3 and TRBJ2-2; 8 bases agree with TRBD1. V shed 5 bases, J shed 7 bases, and the junction held 6 bases outside the gene matches. CDR1 is SGHNT and CDR2 is YENEEA in the germline V gene. The CDR3 totals 14 residues. CDR3 DNA sequence: TGTGCCAGCAGCCCATCTACAGGGGGCGGGGAGCTGTTTTTT. It translates to CASSPSTGGGELFF.